This TCR beta chain was sequenced for a study of blood T cell repertoires in COVID-19. The CDR3 spans 18 residues. V gave up 11 bases and J gave up 0 bases; unmatched junction bases: 12. In germline, CDR1 is KGHDR, CDR2 SFDVKD. Some clones are missing from TCRdb's copy, which holds only in-frame ones; the method was immunoSEQ multiplex PCR. The data hold 290,000 or so clones, with around 84% observed a single time. This clonotype originated in a man aged 40-49 years who had been exposed to COVID-19. The sample taken for sequencing was PBMCs or T cells enriched from blood (not recorded which). V and J are TRBV24-1 and TRBJ2-1; 13 nucleotides agree with TRBD2. In DNA, the CDR3 is TGTGCCATCGCCCCCGGGACTAGCGGGACGAGCTCCTACAATGAGCAGTTCTTC. This sequence encodes CAIAPGTSGTSSYNEQFF.